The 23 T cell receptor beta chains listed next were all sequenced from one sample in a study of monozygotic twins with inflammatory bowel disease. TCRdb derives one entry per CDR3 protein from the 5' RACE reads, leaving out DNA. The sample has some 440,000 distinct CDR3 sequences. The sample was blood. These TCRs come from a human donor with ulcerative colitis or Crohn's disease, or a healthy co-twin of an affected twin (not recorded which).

This CDR3 is CSVGQGLGYGYTF. This sequence joins TRBV29-1 and TRBJ1-2; TCRdb outputs TRBD1, but without DNA this stays unchecked. The CDR3 covers 13 residues. Germline CDR1 is SQVTM and CDR2 is ANQGSEA.

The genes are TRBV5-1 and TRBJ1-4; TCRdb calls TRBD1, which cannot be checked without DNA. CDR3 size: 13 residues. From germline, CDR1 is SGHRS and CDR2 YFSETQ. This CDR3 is CASTDRVREKLFF.

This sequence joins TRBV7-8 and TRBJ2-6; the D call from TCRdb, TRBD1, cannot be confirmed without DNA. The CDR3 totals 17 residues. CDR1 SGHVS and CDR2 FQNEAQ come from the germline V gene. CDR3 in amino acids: CASSLVQEGSGANVLTF.

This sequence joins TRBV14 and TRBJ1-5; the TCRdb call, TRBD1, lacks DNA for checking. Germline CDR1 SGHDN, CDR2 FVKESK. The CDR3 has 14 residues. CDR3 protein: CASSPPGQFWPQHF.

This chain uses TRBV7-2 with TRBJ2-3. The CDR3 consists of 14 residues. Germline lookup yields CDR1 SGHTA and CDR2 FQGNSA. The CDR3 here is CASSLAIGSDTQYF. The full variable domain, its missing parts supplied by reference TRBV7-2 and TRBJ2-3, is GAGVSQSPSNKVTEKGKDVELRCDPISGHTALYWYRQSLGQGLEFLIYFQGNSAPDKSGLPSDRFSAERTGGSVSTLTIQRTQQEDSAVYLCASSLAIGSDTQYFGPGTRLTVL.

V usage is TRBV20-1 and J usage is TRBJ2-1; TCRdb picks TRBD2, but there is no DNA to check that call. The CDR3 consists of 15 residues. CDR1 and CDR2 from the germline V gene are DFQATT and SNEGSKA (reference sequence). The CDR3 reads CSAFPPTSWYNEQFF.

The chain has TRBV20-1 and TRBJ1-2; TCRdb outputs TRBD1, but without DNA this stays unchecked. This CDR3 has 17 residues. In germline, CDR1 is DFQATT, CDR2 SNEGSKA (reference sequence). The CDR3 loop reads CSAEVGGTGHPPDGYTF.

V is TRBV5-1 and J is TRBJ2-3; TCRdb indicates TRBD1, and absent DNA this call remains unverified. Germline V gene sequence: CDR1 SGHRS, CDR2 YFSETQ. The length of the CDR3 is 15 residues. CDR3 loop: CASSQWGAETDTQYF. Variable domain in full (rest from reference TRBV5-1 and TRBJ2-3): KAGVTQTPRYLIKTRGQQVTLSCSPISGHRSVSWYQQTPGQGLQFLFEYFSETQRNKGNFPGRFSGRQFSNSRSEMNVSTLELGDSALYLCASSQWGAETDTQYFGPGTRLTVL.

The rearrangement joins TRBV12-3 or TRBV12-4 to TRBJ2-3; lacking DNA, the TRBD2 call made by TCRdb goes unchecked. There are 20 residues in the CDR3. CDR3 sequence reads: CASSFGNAGTVPSPTDTQYF.

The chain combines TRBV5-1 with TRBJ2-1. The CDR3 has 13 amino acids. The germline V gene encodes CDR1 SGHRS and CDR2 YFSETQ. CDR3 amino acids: CASSFSTYNEQFF.

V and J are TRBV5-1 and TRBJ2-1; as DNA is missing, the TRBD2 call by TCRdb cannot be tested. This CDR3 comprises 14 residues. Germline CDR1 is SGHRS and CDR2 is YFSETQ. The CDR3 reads CASSSAGTSHEQFF.

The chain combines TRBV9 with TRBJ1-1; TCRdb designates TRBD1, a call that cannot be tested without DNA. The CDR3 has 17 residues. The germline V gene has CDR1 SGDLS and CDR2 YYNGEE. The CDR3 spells CASSARRPRDRVTEAFF.

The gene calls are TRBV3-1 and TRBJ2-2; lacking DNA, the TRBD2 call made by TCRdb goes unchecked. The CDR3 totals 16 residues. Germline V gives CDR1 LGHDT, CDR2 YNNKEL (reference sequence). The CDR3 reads CASSPPGTSRTGELFF.

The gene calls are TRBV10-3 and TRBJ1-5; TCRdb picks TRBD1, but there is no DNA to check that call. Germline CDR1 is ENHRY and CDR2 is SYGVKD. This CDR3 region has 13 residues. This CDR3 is CAISDRGRQPQHF.

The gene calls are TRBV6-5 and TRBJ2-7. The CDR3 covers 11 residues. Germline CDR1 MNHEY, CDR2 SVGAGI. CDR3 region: CASSYSGEQYF.

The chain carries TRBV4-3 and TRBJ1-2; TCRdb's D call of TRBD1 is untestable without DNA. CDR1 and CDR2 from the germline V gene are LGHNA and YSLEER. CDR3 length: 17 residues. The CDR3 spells CASSQVHTGGVWDGYTF.

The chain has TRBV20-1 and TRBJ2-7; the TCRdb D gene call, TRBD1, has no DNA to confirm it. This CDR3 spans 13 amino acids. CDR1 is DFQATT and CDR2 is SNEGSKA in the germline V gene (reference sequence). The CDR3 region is CSGLTGTTYEQYF.

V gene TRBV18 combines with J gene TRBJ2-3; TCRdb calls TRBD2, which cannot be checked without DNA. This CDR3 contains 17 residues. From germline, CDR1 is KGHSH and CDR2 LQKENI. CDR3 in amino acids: CASSPPIGGGDTDTQYF.

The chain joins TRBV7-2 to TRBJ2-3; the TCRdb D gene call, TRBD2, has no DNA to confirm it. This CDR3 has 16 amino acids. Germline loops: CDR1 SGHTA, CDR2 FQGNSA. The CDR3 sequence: CASSRLAGGSTDTQYF.

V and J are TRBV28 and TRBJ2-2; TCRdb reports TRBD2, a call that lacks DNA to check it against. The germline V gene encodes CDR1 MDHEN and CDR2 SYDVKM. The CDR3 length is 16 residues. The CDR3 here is CASTRPGTRNTGELFF.

CDR3 protein: CASSFEGEQYF. The chain employs TRBV7-9 and TRBJ2-7; TCRdb reports TRBD2, a call that lacks DNA to check it against. The CDR3 has 11 amino acids. The germline V gene has CDR1 SEHNR and CDR2 FQNEAQ (reference sequence). The variable domain in full, with the rest retrieved from reference TRBV7-9 and TRBJ2-7, is DTGVSQNPRHKITKRGQNVTFRCDPISEHNRLYWYRQTLGQGPEFLTYFQNEAQLEKSRLLSDRFSAERPKGSFSTLEIQRTEQGDSAMYLCASSFEGEQYFGPGTRLTVT.

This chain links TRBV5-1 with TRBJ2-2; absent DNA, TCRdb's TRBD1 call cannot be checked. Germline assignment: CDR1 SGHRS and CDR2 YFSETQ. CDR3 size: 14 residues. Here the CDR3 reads CASSPGHVGGELFF.

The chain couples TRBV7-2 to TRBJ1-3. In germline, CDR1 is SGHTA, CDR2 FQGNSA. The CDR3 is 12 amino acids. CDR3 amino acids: CASSPNGNTIYF.